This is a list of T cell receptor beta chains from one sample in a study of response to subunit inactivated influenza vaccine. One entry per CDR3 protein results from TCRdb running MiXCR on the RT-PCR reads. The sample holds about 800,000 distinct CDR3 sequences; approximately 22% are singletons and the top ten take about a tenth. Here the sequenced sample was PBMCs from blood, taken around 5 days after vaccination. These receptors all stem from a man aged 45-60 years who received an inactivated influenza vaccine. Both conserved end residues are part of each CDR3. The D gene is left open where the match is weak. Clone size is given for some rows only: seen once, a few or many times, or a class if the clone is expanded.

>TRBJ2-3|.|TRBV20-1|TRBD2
CSELAGGGTDTQYF
TGCAGTGAACTAGCGGGGGGCGGTACAGATACGCAGTATTTT
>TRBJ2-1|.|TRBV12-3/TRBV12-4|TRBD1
CASIDRGGVSYNEQFF
TGTGCCAGCATTGACAGGGGGGGTGTCTCCTACAATGAGCAGTTCTTC
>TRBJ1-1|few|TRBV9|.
CASSVGALGGGTEAFF
TGTGCCAGCAGCGTCGGTGCCCTCGGAGGGGGCACTGAAGCTTTCTTT
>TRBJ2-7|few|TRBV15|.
CATSQGYSYEQYF
TGTGCCACCTCTCAGGGGTACTCCTACGAGCAGTACTTC
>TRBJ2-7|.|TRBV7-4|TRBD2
CASSLNSSGTYEQYF
TGTGCCAGCAGCTTAAATTCTAGCGGGACCTACGAGCAGTACTTC
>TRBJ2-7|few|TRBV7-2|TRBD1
CASSPDREVPEQYF
TGTGCCAGCAGCCCGGACAGGGAGGTGCCCGAGCAGTACTTC
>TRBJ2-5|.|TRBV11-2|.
CASRGGRGARETQYF
TGTGCCAGCAGAGGGGGTAGGGGGGCTCGCGAGACCCAGTACTTC
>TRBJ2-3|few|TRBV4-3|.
CASSQAPGLPLNTQYF
TGCGCCAGCAGCCAAGCGCCGGGACTTCCCCTGAATACGCAGTATTTT
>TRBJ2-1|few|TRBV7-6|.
CASSLYLHGNNEQFF
TGTGCCAGCAGCTTATACTTACACGGGAACAATGAGCAGTTCTTC
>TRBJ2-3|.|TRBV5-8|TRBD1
CASSSRTGGSTDTQYF
TGTGCCAGCAGCTCACGGACAGGGGGGAGCACAGATACGCAGTATTTT
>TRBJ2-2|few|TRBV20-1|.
CSASGLSNQNTGELFF
TGCAGTGCTTCGGGACTCTCGAATCAGAACACCGGGGAGCTGTTTTTT
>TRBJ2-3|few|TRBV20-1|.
CSANPTGTDTQYF
TGCAGTGCCAACCCGACAGGCACAGATACGCAGTATTTT
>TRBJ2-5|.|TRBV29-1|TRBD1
CSSQGAWETQYF
TGCAGCTCCCAGGGGGCTTGGGAGACCCAGTACTTC
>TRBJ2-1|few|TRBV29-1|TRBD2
CSGLAGTNEQFF
TGCAGCGGGCTAGCGGGCACCAATGAGCAGTTCTTC
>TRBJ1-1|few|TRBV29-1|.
CSVEDWDGNTEAFF
TGCAGCGTTGAAGACTGGGACGGGAACACTGAAGCTTTCTTT
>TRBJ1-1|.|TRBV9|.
CASSVGLLNTEAFF
TGTGCCAGCAGCGTGGGGCTCCTGAACACTGAAGCTTTCTTT
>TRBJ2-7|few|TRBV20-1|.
CSARDLRAYEQYF
TGCAGTGCTAGAGATTTGAGGGCCTACGAGCAGTACTTC
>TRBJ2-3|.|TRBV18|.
CASSPPKTGRTDTQYF
TGTGCCAGCTCACCACCGAAGACAGGGAGGACAGATACGCAGTATTTT
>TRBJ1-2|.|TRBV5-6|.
CASTQNTRNYGYTF
TGTGCCAGCACCCAAAATACAAGGAACTATGGCTACACCTTC
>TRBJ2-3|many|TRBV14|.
CASSQDGLASTDTQYF
TGTGCCAGCAGCCAAGATGGGTTAGCGTCCACAGATACGCAGTATTTT
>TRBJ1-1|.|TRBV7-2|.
CASSLLGESTEAFF
TGTGCCAGCAGCTTACTTGGGGAAAGCACTGAAGCTTTCTTT
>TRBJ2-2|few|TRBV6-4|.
CASRGGTANTGELFF
TGTGCCAGCAGGGGAGGGACAGCGAACACCGGGGAGCTGTTTTTT
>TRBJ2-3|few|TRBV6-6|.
CASSYDDTQYF
TGTGCCAGCAGTTACGACGATACGCAGTATTTT
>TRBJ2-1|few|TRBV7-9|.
CASSPRWDQESYNEQFF
TGTGCCAGCAGCCCACGGTGGGATCAGGAGTCCTACAATGAGCAGTTCTTC
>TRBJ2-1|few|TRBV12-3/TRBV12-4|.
CASSLSLGPNEQFF
TGTGCCAGCAGTTTGAGCCTAGGGCCCAATGAGCAGTTCTTC
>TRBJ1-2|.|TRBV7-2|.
CASSERAGTYGYTF
TGTGCCAGCAGCGAGAGGGCAGGGACCTATGGCTACACCTTC
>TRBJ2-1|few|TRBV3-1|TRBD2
CASSQVRSGLAGYNEQFF
TGTGCCAGCAGCCAAGTCAGGTCGGGACTAGCGGGGTACAATGAGCAGTTCTTC
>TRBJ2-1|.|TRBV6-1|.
CASSEFLTEPYNEQFF
TGTGCCAGCAGTGAATTTTTGACAGAACCCTACAATGAGCAGTTCTTC
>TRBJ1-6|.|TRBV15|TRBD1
CATSRAGGQGDHSSYNSPLHF
TGTGCCACCAGCAGAGCCGGGGGACAGGGCGATCATAGCTCCTATAATTCACCCCTCCACTTT
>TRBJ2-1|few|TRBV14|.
CASSHSHEQFF
TGTGCCAGCAGCCATTCGCATGAGCAGTTCTTC
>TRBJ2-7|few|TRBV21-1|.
CASSKGPHNSYSYEQYF
TGTGCCAGCAGCAAAGGACCTCATAATAGTTACTCCTACGAGCAGTACTTC
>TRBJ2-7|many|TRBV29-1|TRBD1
CSVEERDRGTYEQYF
TGCAGCGTTGAGGAACGGGACAGGGGGACCTACGAGCAGTACTTC
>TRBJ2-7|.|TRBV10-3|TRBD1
CAISFDRVSYEQYF
TGTGCCATCAGCTTTGACAGGGTCTCCTACGAGCAGTACTTC
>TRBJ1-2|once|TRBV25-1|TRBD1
CASSAPTWTGGGYTF
TGTGCCAGCAGTGCCCCGACTTGGACAGGGGGTGGCTACACCTTC
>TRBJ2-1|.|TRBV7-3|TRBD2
CASSPRGLAGGNNEQFF
TGTGCCAGCAGCCCACGCGGACTAGCGGGAGGGAACAATGAGCAGTTCTTC
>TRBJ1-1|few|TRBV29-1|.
CSVIPGNTNTEAFF
TGCAGCGTAATACCGGGGAATACAAACACTGAAGCTTTCTTT
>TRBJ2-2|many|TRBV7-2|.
CASSLRQNGELFF
TGTGCCAGCAGCCTAAGACAGAACGGGGAGCTGTTTTTT
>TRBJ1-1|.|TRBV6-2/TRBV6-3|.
CASSGPGGRFNEAFF
TGTGCCAGCAGTGGACCGGGGGGGAGGTTTAACGAAGCTTTCTTT
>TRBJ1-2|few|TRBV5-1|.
CASRENTNYGYTF
TGCGCCAGCCGCGAAAATACTAACTATGGCTACACCTTC
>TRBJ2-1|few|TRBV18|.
CASSPTGVHEQFF
TGTGCCAGCTCGCCGACAGGTGTCCATGAGCAGTTCTTC
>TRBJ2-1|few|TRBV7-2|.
CASSLIYRGAIYNEQFF
TGTGCCAGCAGCCTTATCTACCGGGGGGCTATCTACAATGAGCAGTTCTTC
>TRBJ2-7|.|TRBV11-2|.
CASSLGQLLEQYF
TGTGCCAGCAGCTTAGGCCAACTTCTCGAGCAGTACTTC
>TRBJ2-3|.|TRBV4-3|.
CASSQDPTSWGTDTQYF
TGCGCCAGCAGCCAAGATCCGACAAGTTGGGGCACAGATACGCAGTATTTT
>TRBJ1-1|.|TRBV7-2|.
CASSLEIGEAFF
TGTGCCAGCAGCTTAGAGATTGGGGAAGCTTTCTTT
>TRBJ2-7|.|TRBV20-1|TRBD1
CSAKIDRDEQYF
TGCAGTGCTAAGATCGACAGGGACGAGCAGTACTTC
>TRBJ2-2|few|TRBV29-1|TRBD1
CSVGWTGATAGTGELFF
TGCAGCGTTGGGTGGACAGGGGCGACCGCGGGCACCGGGGAGCTGTTTTTT
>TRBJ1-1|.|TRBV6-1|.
CASSEGDWGLGTEAFF
TGTGCCAGCAGTGAGGGGGATTGGGGGCTGGGCACTGAAGCTTTCTTT
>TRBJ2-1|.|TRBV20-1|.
CSARAAGISYNEQFF
TGCAGTGCTAGAGCCGCGGGGATCTCCTACAATGAGCAGTTCTTC
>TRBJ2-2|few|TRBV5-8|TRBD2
CASSHGLAGPNTGELFF
TGTGCCAGCAGCCACGGACTAGCGGGGCCGAACACCGGGGAGCTGTTTTTT
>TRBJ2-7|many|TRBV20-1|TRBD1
CSPGQGISYEQYF
TGCAGCCCGGGACAGGGTATCTCCTACGAGCAGTACTTC
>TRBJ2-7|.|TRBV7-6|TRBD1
CASSPTTGQASYEQYF
TGTGCCAGCAGCCCGACCACGGGACAGGCTTCCTACGAGCAGTACTTC
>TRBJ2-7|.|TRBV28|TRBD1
CASRTDRTYEQYF
TGTGCCAGCAGAACGGACAGGACCTACGAGCAGTACTTC
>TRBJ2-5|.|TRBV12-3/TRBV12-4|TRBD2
CASSRGLAGEYQETQYF
TGTGCCAGCAGCCGAGGACTAGCGGGAGAGTACCAAGAGACCCAGTACTTC